The sequence of this T cell receptor beta chain was determined in a study of cytomegalovirus exposure and HLA in healthy donors. The study's findings and limits: Most TCR sequences proved rare, with some public TCRs found in many donors. Both high specificity and high sensitivity reportedly marked the classifier's diagnosis of cytomegalovirus status.

The ends lost 1 base at V and 3 bases at J; junction bases unmatched: 4. The V gene's germline CDR1 is MGHRA and CDR2 YSYEKL. This CDR3 contains 15 residues. As concerns this clone: What it binds is not known.

The table came from immunoSEQ multiplex PCR; TCRdb's copy has only in-frame clones and leaves some out. Of approximately 180,000 clones in the sample, more than 70% were seen once. The sample taken for sequencing was PBMCs. The genes are TRBV4-1 and TRBJ2-5, with 8 bases matching TRBD2. The receptor was isolated from a woman under 30 in good health and CMV-seronegative. This CDR3 reads CASSQVTAGEETQYF. The CDR3, as DNA: TGCGCCAGCAGCCAAGTAACAGCGGGGGAAGAGACCCAGTACTTC.